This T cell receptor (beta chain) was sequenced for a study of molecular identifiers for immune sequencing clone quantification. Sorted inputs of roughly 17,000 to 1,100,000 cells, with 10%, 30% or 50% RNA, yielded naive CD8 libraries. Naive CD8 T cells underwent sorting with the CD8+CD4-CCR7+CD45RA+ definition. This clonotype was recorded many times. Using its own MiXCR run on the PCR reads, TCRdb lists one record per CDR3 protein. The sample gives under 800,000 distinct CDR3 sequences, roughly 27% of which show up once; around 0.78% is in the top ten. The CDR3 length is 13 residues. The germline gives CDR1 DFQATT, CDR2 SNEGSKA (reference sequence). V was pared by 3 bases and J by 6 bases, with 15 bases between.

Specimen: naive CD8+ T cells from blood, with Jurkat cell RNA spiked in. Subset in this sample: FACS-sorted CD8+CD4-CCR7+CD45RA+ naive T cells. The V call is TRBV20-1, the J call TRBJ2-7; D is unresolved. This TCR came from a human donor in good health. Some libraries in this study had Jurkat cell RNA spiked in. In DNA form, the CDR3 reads TGCAGTGCTAGTGGAGTCTGGGCCCTCGAGCAGTACTTC. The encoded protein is CSASGVWALEQYF.